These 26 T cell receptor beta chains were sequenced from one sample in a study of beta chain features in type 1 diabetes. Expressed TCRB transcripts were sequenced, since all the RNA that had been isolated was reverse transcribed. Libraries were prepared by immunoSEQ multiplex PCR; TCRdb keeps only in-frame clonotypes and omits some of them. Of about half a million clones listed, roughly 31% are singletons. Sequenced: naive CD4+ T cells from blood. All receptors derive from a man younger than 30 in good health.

The CDR3, as DNA: TGCGCCAGCAGCCAAGCCCCTAGGCGCGACGAGCAGTACTTC. Protein: CASSQAPRRDEQYF. The chain is built from TRBV4-3 and TRBJ2-7; no definite D call. The CDR3 has 14 amino acids. The ends were cut back, 1 base at V and 5 bases at J, with 12 bases in the middle. CDR1 is LGHNA and CDR2 is YSLEER in the germline V gene.

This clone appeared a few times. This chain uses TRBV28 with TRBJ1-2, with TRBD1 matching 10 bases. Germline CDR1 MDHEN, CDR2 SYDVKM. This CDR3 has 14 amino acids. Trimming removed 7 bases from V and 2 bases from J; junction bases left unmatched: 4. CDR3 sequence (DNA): TGTGCCAGCACCCGACAGGGGGCGAACTATGGCTACACCTTC. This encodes CASTRQGANYGYTF.

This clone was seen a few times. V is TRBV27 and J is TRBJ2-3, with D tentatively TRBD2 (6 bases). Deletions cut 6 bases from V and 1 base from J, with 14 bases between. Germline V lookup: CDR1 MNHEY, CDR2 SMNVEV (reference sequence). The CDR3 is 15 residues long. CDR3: CASRLLAARTDTQYF. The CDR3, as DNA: TGTGCCAGCAGGCTCTTAGCGGCCCGCACAGATACGCAGTATTTT.

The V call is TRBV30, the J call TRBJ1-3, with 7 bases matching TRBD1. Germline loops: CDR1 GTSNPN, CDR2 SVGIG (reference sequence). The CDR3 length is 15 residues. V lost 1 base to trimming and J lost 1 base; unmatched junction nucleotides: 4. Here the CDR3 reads CAWSDETGSGNTIYF. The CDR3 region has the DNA TGTGCCTGGAGTGACGAGACAGGGTCTGGAAACACCATATATTTT.

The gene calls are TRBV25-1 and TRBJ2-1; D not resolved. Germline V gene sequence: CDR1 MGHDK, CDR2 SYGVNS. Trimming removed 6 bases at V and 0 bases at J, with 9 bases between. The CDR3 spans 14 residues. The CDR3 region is CASSPRSSYNEQFF. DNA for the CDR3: TGTGCCAGCAGCCCCCGGAGCTCCTACAATGAGCAGTTCTTC.

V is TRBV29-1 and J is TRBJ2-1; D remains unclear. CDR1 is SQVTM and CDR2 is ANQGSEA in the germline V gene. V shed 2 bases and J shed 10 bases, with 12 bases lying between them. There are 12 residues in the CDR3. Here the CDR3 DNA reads TGCAGCGTTGAACTCACAGCCGCCGAGCAGTTCTTC. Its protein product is CSVELTAAEQFF.

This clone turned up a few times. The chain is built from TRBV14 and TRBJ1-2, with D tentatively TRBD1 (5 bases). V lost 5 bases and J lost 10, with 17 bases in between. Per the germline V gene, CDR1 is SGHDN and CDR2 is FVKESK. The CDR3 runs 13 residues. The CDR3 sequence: CASSLTARHDYTF. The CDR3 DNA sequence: TGTGCCAGCAGCTTGACAGCACGGCATGACTACACCTTC.

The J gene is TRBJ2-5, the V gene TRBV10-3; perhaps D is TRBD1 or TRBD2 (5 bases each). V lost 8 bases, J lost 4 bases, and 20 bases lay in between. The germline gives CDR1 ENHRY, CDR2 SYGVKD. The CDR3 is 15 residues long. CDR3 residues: CAIGGRTGTRETQYF. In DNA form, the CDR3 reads TGTGCCATCGGGGGACGTACGGGTACGAGAGAGACCCAGTACTTC.

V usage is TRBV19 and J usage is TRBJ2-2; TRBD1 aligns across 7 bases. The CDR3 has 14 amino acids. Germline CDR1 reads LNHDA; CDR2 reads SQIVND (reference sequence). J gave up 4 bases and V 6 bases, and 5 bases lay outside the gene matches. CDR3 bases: TGTGCCAGTAGAGTGACAGGGTCCACCGGGGAGCTGTTTTTT. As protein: CASRVTGSTGELFF.

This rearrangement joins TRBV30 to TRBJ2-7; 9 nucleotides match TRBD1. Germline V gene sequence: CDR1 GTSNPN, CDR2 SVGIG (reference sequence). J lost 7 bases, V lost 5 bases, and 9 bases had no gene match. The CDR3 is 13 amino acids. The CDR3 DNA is TGTGCCTGGGTTCTAGGGACAGGGAGGGAGCAGTACTTC. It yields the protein CAWVLGTGREQYF.

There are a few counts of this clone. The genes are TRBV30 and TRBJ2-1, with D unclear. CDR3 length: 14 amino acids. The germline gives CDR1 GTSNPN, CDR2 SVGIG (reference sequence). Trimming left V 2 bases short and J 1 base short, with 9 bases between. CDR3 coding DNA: TGTGCCTGGAGTACCCGTTTATCCTACAATGAGCAGTTCTTC. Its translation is CAWSTRLSYNEQFF.

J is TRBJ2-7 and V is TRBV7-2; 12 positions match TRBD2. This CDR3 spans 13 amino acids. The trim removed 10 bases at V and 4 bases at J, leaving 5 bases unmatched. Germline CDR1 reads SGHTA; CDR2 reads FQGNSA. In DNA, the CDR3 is TGTGCCACCGCGGGACTAGCGGGTTACGAGCAGTACTTC. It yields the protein CATAGLAGYEQYF.

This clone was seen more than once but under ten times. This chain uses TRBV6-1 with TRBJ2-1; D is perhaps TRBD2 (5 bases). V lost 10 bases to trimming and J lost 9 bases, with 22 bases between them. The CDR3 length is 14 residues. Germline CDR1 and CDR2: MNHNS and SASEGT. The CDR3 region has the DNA TGTGCCACCCTCCGGCTAGCAGCTGCTGGTGAGCAGTTCTTC. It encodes CATLRLAAAGEQFF.

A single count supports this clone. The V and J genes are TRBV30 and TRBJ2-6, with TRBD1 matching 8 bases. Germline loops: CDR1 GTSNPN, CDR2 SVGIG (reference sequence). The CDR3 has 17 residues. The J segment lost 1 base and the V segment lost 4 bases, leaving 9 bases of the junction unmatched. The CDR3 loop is CAWTPTGAPSGANVLTF. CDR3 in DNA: TGTGCCTGGACCCCGACAGGGGCCCCTTCTGGGGCCAACGTCCTGACTTTC.

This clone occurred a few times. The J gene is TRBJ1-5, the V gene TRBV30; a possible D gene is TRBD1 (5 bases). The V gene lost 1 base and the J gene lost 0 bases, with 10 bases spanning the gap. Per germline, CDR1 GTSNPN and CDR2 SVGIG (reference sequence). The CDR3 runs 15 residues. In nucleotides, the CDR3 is TGTGCCTGGAGTGATCTCGACAGTAGCAATCAGCCCCAGCATTTT. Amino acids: CAWSDLDSSNQPQHF.

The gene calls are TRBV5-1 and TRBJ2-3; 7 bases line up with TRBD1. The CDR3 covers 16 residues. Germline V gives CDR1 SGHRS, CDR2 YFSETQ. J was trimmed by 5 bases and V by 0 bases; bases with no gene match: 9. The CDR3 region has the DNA TGCGCCAGCAGCTTGGCACAGGGGCCGAGGGTAGATACGCAGTATTTT. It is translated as CASSLAQGPRVDTQYF. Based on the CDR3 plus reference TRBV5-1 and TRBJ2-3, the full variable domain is KAGVTQTPRYLIKTRGQQVTLSCSPISGHRSVSWYQQTPGQGLQFLFEYFSETQRNKGNFPGRFSGRQFSNSRSEMNVSTLELGDSALYLCASSLAQGPRVDTQYFGPGTRLTVL.

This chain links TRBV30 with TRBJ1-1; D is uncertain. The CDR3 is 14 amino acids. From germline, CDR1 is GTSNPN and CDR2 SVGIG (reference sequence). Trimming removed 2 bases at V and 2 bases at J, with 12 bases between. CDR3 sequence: CAWSPNLKNTEAFF. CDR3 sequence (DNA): TGTGCCTGGAGTCCAAATTTAAAAAACACTGAAGCTTTCTTT.

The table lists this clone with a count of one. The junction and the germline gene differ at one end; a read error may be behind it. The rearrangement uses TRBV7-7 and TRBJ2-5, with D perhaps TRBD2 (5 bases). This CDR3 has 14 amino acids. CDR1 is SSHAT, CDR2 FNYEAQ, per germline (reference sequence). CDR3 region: CASSSSGTQETQYF. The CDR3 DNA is TGTGCTAGCAGCTCGAGCGGTACTCAAGAGACCCAGTACTTC.

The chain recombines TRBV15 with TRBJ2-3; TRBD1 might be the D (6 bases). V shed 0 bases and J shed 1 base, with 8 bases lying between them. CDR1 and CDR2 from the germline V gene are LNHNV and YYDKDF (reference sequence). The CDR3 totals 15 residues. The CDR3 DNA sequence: TGTGCCACCAGCAGAGATCGGACAGGCACAGATACGCAGTATTTT. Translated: CATSRDRTGTDTQYF. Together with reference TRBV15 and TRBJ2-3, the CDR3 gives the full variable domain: DAMVIQNPRYQVTQFGKPVTLSCSQTLNHNVMYWYQQKSSQAPKLLFHYYDKDFNNEADTPDNFQSRRPNTSFCFLDIRSPGLGDTAMYLCATSRDRTGTDTQYFGPGTRLTVL.

The CDR3 is CASSPGYEQYF. In nucleotides, the CDR3 is TGTGCCAGCAGTCCCGGTTACGAGCAGTACTTC. This rearrangement joins TRBV2 to TRBJ2-7; D call uncertain. CDR1 and CDR2 (germline): SNHLY, FYNNEI. Trimming cost V 5 bases and J 4 bases, with 6 bases left between them. This CDR3 spans 11 amino acids. Full variable domain (rest looked up from reference TRBV2 and TRBJ2-7): EPEVTQTPSHQVTQMGQEVILRCVPISNHLYFYWYRQILGQKVEFLVSFYNNEISEKSEIFDDQFSVERPDGSNFTLKIRSTKLEDSAMYFCASSPGYEQYFGPGTRLTVT.

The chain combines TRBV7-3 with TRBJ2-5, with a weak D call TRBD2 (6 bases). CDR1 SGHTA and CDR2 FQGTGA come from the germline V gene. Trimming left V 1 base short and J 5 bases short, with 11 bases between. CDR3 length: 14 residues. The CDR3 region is CASSLNGRGETQYF. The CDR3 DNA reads TGTGCCAGCAGCTTAAACGGGAGAGGGGAGACCCAGTACTTC.

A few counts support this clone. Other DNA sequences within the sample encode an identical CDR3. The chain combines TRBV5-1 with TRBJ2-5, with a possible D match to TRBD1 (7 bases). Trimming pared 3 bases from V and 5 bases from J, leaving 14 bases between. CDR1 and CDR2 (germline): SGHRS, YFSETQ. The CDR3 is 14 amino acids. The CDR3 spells CASSSDREVETQYF. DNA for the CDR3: TGCGCCAGCAGCTCTGACAGGGAGGTGGAGACCCAGTACTTC.

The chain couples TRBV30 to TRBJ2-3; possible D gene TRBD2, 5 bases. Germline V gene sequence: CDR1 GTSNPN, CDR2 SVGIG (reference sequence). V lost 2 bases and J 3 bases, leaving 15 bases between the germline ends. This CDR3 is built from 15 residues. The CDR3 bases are TGTGCCTGGAGTCTCCTAGCTCTTCGGACAGATACGCAGTATTTT. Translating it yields CAWSLLALRTDTQYF.

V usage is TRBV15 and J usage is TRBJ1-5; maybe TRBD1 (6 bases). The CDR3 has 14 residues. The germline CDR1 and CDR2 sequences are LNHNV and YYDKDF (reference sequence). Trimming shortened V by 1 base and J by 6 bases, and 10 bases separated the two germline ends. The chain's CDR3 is CATSRVQGFQPQHF. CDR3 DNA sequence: TGTGCCACCAGCAGAGTTCAGGGGTTTCAGCCCCAGCATTTT.

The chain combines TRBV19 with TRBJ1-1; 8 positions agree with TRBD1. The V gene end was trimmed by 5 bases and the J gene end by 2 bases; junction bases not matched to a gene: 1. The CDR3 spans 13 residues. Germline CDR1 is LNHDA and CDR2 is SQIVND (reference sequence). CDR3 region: CASSDRGNTEAFF. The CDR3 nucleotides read TGTGCCAGTAGTGACAGGGGAAACACTGAAGCTTTCTTT.

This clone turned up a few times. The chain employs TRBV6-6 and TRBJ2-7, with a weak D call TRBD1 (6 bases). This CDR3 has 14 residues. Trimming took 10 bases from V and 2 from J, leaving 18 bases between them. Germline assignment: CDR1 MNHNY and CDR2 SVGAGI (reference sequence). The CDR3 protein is CATHTKTGPYEQYF. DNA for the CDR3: TGTGCCACCCATACGAAGACAGGCCCCTACGAGCAGTACTTC.